The 20 T cell receptor beta chains reported below all come from one sample, sequenced in a study of PD-1 blockade in classical Hodgkin lymphoma (dated by TCRdb to 2020 to 2021). The method was the immunoSEQ multiplex PCR assay. The clones in this table, taken by TCRdb from immuneACCESS, are in-frame only. Not every clone is retained; where verified, under half of the shortfall comes from an unresolved V gene, and the cause of the rest is unknown. This sample gives 20,000 to 25,000 clones in total; 91% of them show up just once. Less than 0.65% of the sample is in the top ten clones. According to the study, the label for this sample's time point signals: newly diagnosed, previously untreated cHL patient sample. A Miltenyi CD4+ T cell isolation kit was used for magnetic negative selection to purify CD4+ T cells from thawed PBMCs. The sequenced sample was CD4+ T cells from blood. The origin of the receptors is a human donor with classical Hodgkin lymphoma.

The CDR3 region has the DNA TGTGCCAGCAGCACCGGGACAGGGGAGGGAGAGACCCAGTACTTC. Its translation is CASSTGTGEGETQYF. J is TRBJ2-5 and V is TRBV7-7; 10 bases line up with TRBD1. The length of the CDR3 is 15 residues. Trimming removed 5 bases from V and 4 bases from J; junction bases left unmatched: 7. CDR1 is SSHAT, CDR2 FNYEAQ, per germline (reference sequence).

This clone was counted between two and nine times. This rearrangement joins TRBV27 to TRBJ1-5, with D perhaps TRBD1 (6 bases). Germline CDR1 reads MNHEY; CDR2 reads SMNVEV (reference sequence). V dropped 8 bases and J dropped 9 bases, with 20 bases sitting between them. The CDR3 spans 14 residues. The CDR3 loop reads CASGGGQHPRPQHF. In nucleotides, the CDR3 is TGTGCCAGCGGGGGGGGACAACACCCCCGGCCCCAGCATTTT.

The chain is built from TRBV7-2 and TRBJ1-1; D not certain. Looked up from germline, CDR1 is SGHTA and CDR2 is FQGNSA. Between the trimmed V and J ends, which lost 2 bases and 3 bases, there was a span of 7 bases. The CDR3 loop spans 13 amino acids. CDR3 nucleotide sequence: TGTGCCAGCAGCTTACAGACCCACACTGAAGCTTTCTTT. This codes for CASSLQTHTEAFF. The full variable domain, with the rest looked up from reference TRBV7-2 and TRBJ1-1, is GAGVSQSPSNKVTEKGKDVELRCDPISGHTALYWYRQSLGQGLEFLIYFQGNSAPDKSGLPSDRFSAERTGGSVSTLTIQRTQQEDSAVYLCASSLQTHTEAFFGQGTRLTVV.

The chain joins TRBV15 to TRBJ2-5; possibly TRBD2 for D (6 bases). This CDR3 has 13 residues. Germline values: CDR1 LNHNV, CDR2 YYDKDF (reference sequence). Between the trimmed V and J ends, which lost 6 bases and 3 bases, there was a span of 11 bases. The CDR3 bases are TGTGCCACCAGGGAATCGGGAGAAGAGACCCAGTACTTC. This sequence encodes CATRESGEETQYF.

V and J are TRBV11-2 and TRBJ2-3; D is uncertain. V lost 5 bases, J lost 6 bases, and 6 bases lay in between. The CDR3 contains 11 residues. The V gene's germline CDR1 is SGHAT and CDR2 FQNNGV. CDR3 amino acids: CASSPTDTQYF. The CDR3 bases are TGTGCCAGCAGCCCCACGGATACGCAGTATTTT.

V is TRBV9 and J is TRBJ2-1; 12 bases match TRBD2. V lost 3 bases and J lost 5; bases outside the gene matches: 3. This CDR3 contains 15 residues. Germline-derived CDR1 and CDR2 are SGDLS and YYNGEE. The DNA for the CDR3 is TGTGCCAGCAGCGCGACTAGCGGGGGCAACAATGAGCAGTTCTTC. Translated: CASSATSGGNNEQFF.

The chain couples TRBV7-7 to TRBJ2-5; 9 nucleotides agree with TRBD1. Per the germline V gene, CDR1 is SSHAT and CDR2 is FNYEAQ (reference sequence). This CDR3 spans 14 amino acids. J lost 1 base, V lost 5 bases, and 2 bases had no gene match. The CDR3 region has the DNA TGTGCCAGCAGCCCGGACAGGGGCCAAGAGACCCAGTACTTC. This translates into CASSPDRGQETQYF.

This chain joins TRBV28 and TRBJ2-5; TRBD1 is a possible D gene (6 bases). The J call may not be correct, given that the DNA end is closer to TRBJ2-7. CDR1 and CDR2 from the germline V gene are MDHEN and SYDVKM. This CDR3 is built from 15 residues. CDR3 loop: CASSPPGHRSYEQYF. CDR3 DNA: TGTGCCAGCAGCCCCCCGGGACATCGCTCCTACGAGCAGTACTTC.

This clone has just a few counts. The chain links TRBV5-4 to TRBJ2-4; 7 nucleotides match TRBD1. V lost 2 bases, J lost 8 bases, and 4 bases stayed unmatched. The V gene's germline CDR1 is SGHNT and CDR2 YYREEE (reference sequence). This CDR3 has 13 amino acids. The CDR3 region has the DNA TGTGCCAGCAGCTTCACAGGGGAGCACATTCAGTACTTC. Its protein is CASSFTGEHIQYF.

The V call is TRBV4-1, the J call TRBJ2-2; the D is unclear. CDR3 length: 15 amino acids. CDR1 and CDR2 from the germline V gene are MGHRA and YSYEKL. Trimming took off 0 bases at V and 7 bases at J, with 12 bases between the two ends. The CDR3 DNA is TGCGCCAGCAGCCAAGATCGACGGCAAAACGGGGAGCTGTTTTTT. Protein: CASSQDRRQNGELFF.

The V and J genes are TRBV6-5 and TRBJ1-1; 8 positions agree with TRBD1. V was clipped by 6 bases and J by 10 bases; unmatched bases: 7. Per the germline V gene, CDR1 is MNHEY and CDR2 is SVGAGI. This CDR3 region has 12 residues. The CDR3 is CASRPGGGRAFF. In nucleotides, the CDR3 is TGTGCCAGCAGGCCAGGGGGCGGGCGAGCTTTCTTT.

This clone was counted once. The rearrangement links TRBV5-5 to TRBJ1-1; D ambiguous. The V gene lost 3 bases and the J gene lost 1 base, with 10 bases spanning the gap. The germline CDR1 and CDR2 sequences are SGHKS and YYEKEE (reference sequence). The CDR3 runs to 14 residues. The CDR3 DNA reads as TGTGCCAGCAGCTCCGGGAGGCCGAACACTGAAGCTTTCTTT. Protein sequence: CASSSGRPNTEAFF.

V is TRBV6-1 and J is TRBJ1-4, with TRBD1 identical over 10 bases. J lost 8 bases, V lost 5 bases, and 8 bases had no gene match. CDR1 is MNHNS, CDR2 SASEGT, per germline. The CDR3 is 15 amino acids. The CDR3 loop reads CASSRQGARREKLFF. Here the CDR3 DNA reads TGTGCCAGCAGTCGACAGGGGGCGCGTCGCGAAAAACTGTTTTTT.

The chain couples TRBV7-2 to TRBJ2-3; 7 nucleotides agree with TRBD2. Germline V lookup: CDR1 SGHTA, CDR2 FQGNSA. This CDR3 has 15 amino acids. V was clipped by 2 bases and J by 1 base; unmatched bases: 3. This chain's CDR3 is CASSLFRGGTDTQYF. The CDR3 DNA reads as TGTGCCAGCAGCTTATTTCGGGGGGGCACAGATACGCAGTATTTT. The variable domain in full, with the rest retrieved from reference TRBV7-2 and TRBJ2-3, is GAGVSQSPSNKVTEKGKDVELRCDPISGHTALYWYRQSLGQGLEFLIYFQGNSAPDKSGLPSDRFSAERTGGSVSTLTIQRTQQEDSAVYLCASSLFRGGTDTQYFGPGTRLTVL.

CDR3: CASSELGGPNTGELFF. The CDR3 bases are TGCGCCAGCAGTGAATTGGGGGGCCCGAACACCGGGGAGCTGTTTTTT. The chain employs TRBV10-1 and TRBJ2-2; the D gene could be TRBD1 or TRBD2 (6 bases each). Trimming stripped 3 bases from V and 0 bases from J, with 11 bases between. This CDR3 has 16 amino acids. Per germline, CDR1 WNHNN and CDR2 SYGVQD (reference sequence).

The CDR3: CASRRQGGYTF. CDR3 DNA sequence: TGTGCCAGCAGACGACAGGGTGGCTACACCTTC. This chain uses TRBV6-6 with TRBJ1-2; 7 positions match TRBD1. The CDR3 extends over 11 amino acids. The germline CDR1 and CDR2 sequences are MNHNY and SVGAGI (reference sequence). Trimming removed 6 bases from V and 7 bases from J; junction bases left unmatched: 2.

The chain couples TRBV2 to TRBJ1-3, with unresolved D. This CDR3 is 14 amino acids long. V lost 7 bases, J lost 0 bases, and 10 bases lay in between. Germline V CDR1 and CDR2: SNHLY, FYNNEI. The CDR3 DNA follows: TGTGCCAGCAAGTCTGACAACTCTGGAAACACCATATATTTT. It codes for CASKSDNSGNTIYF. The variable domain in full, completed from reference TRBV2 and TRBJ1-3, reads EPEVTQTPSHQVTQMGQEVILRCVPISNHLYFYWYRQILGQKVEFLVSFYNNEISEKSEIFDDQFSVERPDGSNFTLKIRSTKLEDSAMYFCASKSDNSGNTIYFGEGSWLTVV.

The gene calls are TRBV18 and TRBJ1-5; D gene uncertain. Germline V lookup: CDR1 KGHSH, CDR2 LQKENI. V shed 3 bases and J shed 3 bases, with 15 bases lying between them. The CDR3 spans 16 residues. CDR3 sequence (DNA): TGTGCCAGCTCACCGGGCATGGCTGGGTCCAATCAGCCCCAGCATTTT. It translates to CASSPGMAGSNQPQHF.

The gene calls are TRBV5-8 and TRBJ1-3, with a weak D call TRBD1 (5 bases). Deletions cut 0 bases from V and 8 bases from J, with 15 bases between. There are 15 residues in the CDR3. Germline V gene sequence: CDR1 SGHTS, CDR2 YDEGEE. In DNA form, the CDR3 reads TGTGCCAGCAGCTTGGTTCGTATCCTGGGGGACACCATATATTTT. Translation gives CASSLVRILGDTIYF.

In its sample, this clone was seen once. This chain joins TRBV19 and TRBJ1-2; D is unclear. Germline V gene data show CDR1 as LNHDA and CDR2 as SQIVND (reference sequence). This CDR3 has 15 amino acids. V lost 5 bases and J lost 0, with 13 bases in between. DNA for the CDR3: TGTGCCAGTAGTTTCGGGCCCGAACCTAACTATGGCTACACCTTC. Encoded protein: CASSFGPEPNYGYTF.